The rows below give T cell receptor beta chains drawn from one sample of a study of blood T cell repertoires in COVID-19. Repertoires were generated with immunoSEQ multiplex PCR, while TCRdb's copy carries only in-frame clones and drops some. The table has around 100,000 clones, 80% to 90% seen once. Material: PBMCs or T cells enriched from blood (not recorded which). Source of these receptors: a woman aged 45-60 years who had recovered from COVID-19. Both conserved end residues are part of each CDR3. D genes are given only for firm matches. Expanded clones are given a class, and other clones once, few, many or no size at all.

j_call v_call clone_size cdr3_length d_call cdr3_aa cdr3_nt
TRBJ1-6 TRBV7-9 . 15 TRBD1 CASSLGQGASSPLHF TGTGCCAGCAGCCTGGGACAGGGGGCGAGTTCACCCCTCCACTTT
TRBJ1-2 TRBV4-1 . 16 . CASSLKRQADSYGYTF TGCGCCAGCAGCCTAAAAAGACAGGCCGATTCTTATGGCTACACCTTC
TRBJ1-1 TRBV28 . 15 . CASSSDRSWNTEAFF TGTGCCAGCAGTTCTGATCGTAGCTGGAACACTGAAGCTTTCTTT
TRBJ2-5 TRBV24-1 . 18 TRBD1 CATSGTGTGRLWGETQYF TGTGCCACCAGTGGTACCGGGACAGGACGGCTCTGGGGGGAGACCCAGTACTTC
TRBJ2-3 TRBV6-5 . 13 . CASKWPSTDTQYF TGTGCCAGCAAATGGCCTAGCACAGATACGCAGTATTTT
TRBJ2-1 TRBV4-1 . 18 . CASSPRPGAGGSYNEQFF TGCGCCAGCAGCCCTCGGCCAGGGGCTGGGGGTTCCTACAATGAGCAGTTCTTC
TRBJ2-5 TRBV30 . 17 . CAWSVTKRWQEQETQYF TGTGCCTGGAGTGTAACCAAGCGTTGGCAAGAGCAAGAGACCCAGTACTTC
TRBJ2-7 TRBV5-1 . 16 TRBD2 CASSLKASGGPYEQYF TGCGCCAGCAGCTTGAAGGCTAGCGGGGGGCCCTACGAGCAGTACTTC
TRBJ1-2 TRBV24-1 . 12 . CATSDSVDGYTF TGTGCCACCAGTGATTCGGTTGATGGCTACACCTTC
TRBJ2-3 TRBV28 few 17 TRBD2 CASSLSQGLGNTDTQYF TGTGCCAGCAGTTTATCGCAGGGACTAGGAAACACAGATACGCAGTATTTT
TRBJ2-1 TRBV10-1 . 17 TRBD2 CASSESVLADSYNEQFF TGCGCCAGCAGTGAGTCCGTGCTAGCGGACTCCTACAATGAGCAGTTCTTC
TRBJ2-3 TRBV24-1 . 14 . CATRGRSSTDTQYF TGTGCCACCAGGGGGAGATCTAGCACAGATACGCAGTATTTT
TRBJ2-4 TRBV9 . 13 TRBD2 CARSGGGGNIQYF TGTGCCCGCAGCGGGGGAGGGGGAAACATTCAGTACTTC
TRBJ1-2 TRBV15 . 15 TRBD1 CATSRGDTGGYGYTF TGTGCCACCAGCAGAGGGGATACAGGGGGGTATGGCTACACCTTC
TRBJ2-6 TRBV7-2 . 15 . CASSPVPSGANVLTF TGTGCCAGCAGCCCGGTCCCCTCTGGGGCCAACGTCCTGACTTTC
TRBJ2-3 TRBV9 . 14 . CASSAHEGTDTQYF TGTGCCAGCAGCGCCCACGAGGGCACAGATACGCAGTATTTT
TRBJ2-3 TRBV6-5 . 11 . CASHGGLTQYF TGTGCCAGCCACGGGGGATTGACGCAGTATTTT
TRBJ2-7 TRBV30 . 16 TRBD2 CAWSEDWYTRGGEQYF TGTGCCTGGAGCGAAGACTGGTACACCCGCGGGGGCGAGCAGTACTTC
TRBJ1-3 TRBV30 . 14 . CAWSPGGSGNTIYF TGTGCCTGGAGTCCCGGTGGCTCTGGAAACACCATATATTTT
TRBJ1-1 TRBV2 . 14 . CASSGTVRNTEAFF TGTGCCAGCAGTGGGACAGTGAGGAACACTGAAGCTTTCTTT
TRBJ2-3 TRBV10-2 . 16 . CASSESVAGRGDTQYF TGCGCCAGCAGTGAGTCTGTTGCGGGACGGGGAGATACGCAGTATTTT
TRBJ2-5 TRBV24-1 . 14 TRBD1 CATSDGTDSETQYF TGTGCCACCAGTGACGGGACAGATAGTGAGACCCAGTACTTC
TRBJ1-1 TRBV30 . 16 . CAWSERRRSLNTEAFF TGTGCCTGGAGTGAACGGAGACGGAGCCTCAACACTGAAGCTTTCTTT
TRBJ1-4 TRBV28 . 13 TRBD1 CASTGTVNEKLFF TGTGCCAGTACCGGGACAGTTAATGAAAAACTGTTTTTT
TRBJ2-3 TRBV7-9 once 16 TRBD2 CASSGPSGVSTDTQYF TGTGCCAGCAGCGGGCCTAGCGGGGTTAGCACAGATACGCAGTATTTT
TRBJ1-2 TRBV28 . 13 TRBD1 CASRNRGIKGYTF TGTGCCAGCAGGAACAGGGGAATTAAGGGCTACACCTTC
TRBJ2-2 TRBV9 once 16 TRBD2 CASSVMAGGPYGELFF TGTGCCAGCAGCGTAATGGCGGGGGGGCCTTACGGGGAGCTGTTTTTT
TRBJ2-5 TRBV3-1/TRBV3-2 . 17 TRBD1 CASSQGDRGLYQETQYF TGTGCCAGCAGCCAAGGGGACAGGGGACTTTACCAAGAGACCCAGTACTTC
TRBJ2-1 TRBV10-3 . 14 TRBD2 CAIRAGGQYNEQFF TGTGCCATCAGGGCGGGGGGCCAATACAATGAGCAGTTCTTC
TRBJ2-2 TRBV7-3 . 15 TRBD2 CASSFAGGNTGELFF TGTGCCAGCAGCTTCGCGGGAGGGAACACCGGGGAGCTGTTTTTT
TRBJ1-1 TRBV1 . 16 . CTSSQKARLMNTEAFF TGCACCAGCAGCCAAAAGGCCAGGTTGATGAACACTGAAGCTTTCTTT
TRBJ1-1 TRBV6-1 . 18 TRBD1 CASSEKLGQGARGTEAFF TGTGCCAGCAGTGAAAAGCTTGGACAGGGGGCGCGGGGCACTGAAGCTTTCTTT
TRBJ1-5 TRBV7-6 . 16 . CASSLDDRHSNQPQHF TGTGCCAGCAGCTTAGATGACAGACATAGCAATCAGCCCCAGCATTTT
TRBJ2-7 TRBV19 . 14 TRBD2 CASGTSGRSYEQYF TGTGCCAGTGGGACTAGCGGGCGCTCCTACGAGCAGTACTTC
TRBJ2-1 TRBV6-6 . 14 . CASSYSIGVPLPFF TGTGCCAGCAGTTACTCGATCGGGGTACCCTTGCCGTTCTTC
TRBJ1-5 TRBV6-5 . 13 . CASSLQDYQPQHF TGTGCCAGCAGTTTACAGGATTATCAGCCCCAGCATTTT
TRBJ2-7 TRBV6-5 once 15 TRBD2 CASGPNSAGVNEQYF TGTGCCAGCGGACCCAACTCGGCGGGAGTGAACGAGCAGTACTTC
TRBJ1-2 TRBV20-1 . 11 . CSAMVGYGYTF TGCAGTGCTATGGTCGGCTATGGCTACACCTTC
TRBJ2-7 TRBV28 . 13 . CASSLPGTYEQYF TGTGCCAGCAGTTTACCCGGTACCTACGAGCAGTACTTC
TRBJ2-1 TRBV19 . 16 TRBD1 CASSIDMDRGRNEQFF TGTGCCAGTAGTATAGATATGGACAGGGGGCGCAATGAGCAGTTCTTC
TRBJ2-1 TRBV3-1/TRBV3-2 . 18 TRBD2 CASSQSIFRSGSFDEQFF TGTGCCAGCAGCCAGTCTATATTTAGGAGCGGGAGTTTCGATGAGCAGTTCTTC
TRBJ2-5 TRBV5-4 . 14 . CASRRQGPQETQYF TGTGCCAGCAGACGTCAGGGGCCCCAAGAGACCCAGTACTTC
TRBJ1-6 TRBV5-1 . 15 TRBD1 CACKTQGDLNSPLHF TGCGCCTGTAAGACACAGGGGGACCTTAATTCACCCCTCCACTTT
TRBJ2-7 TRBV19 . 13 . CASSTTGDYEQYF TGTGCCAGTAGTACGACAGGAGACTACGAGCAGTACTTC
TRBJ2-1 TRBV7-9 . 17 TRBD2 CASSLGGGLAGNNEQFF TGTGCCAGCAGCTTAGGCGGGGGACTAGCGGGAAACAATGAGCAGTTCTTC
TRBJ1-2 TRBV7-9 . 15 TRBD1 CASSSIAGTGNGYTF TGTGCCAGCAGCTCAATAGCCGGGACAGGGAATGGCTACACCTTC
TRBJ2-1 TRBV29-1 . 16 TRBD2 CSATGTSGRIANEQFF TGCAGCGCAACCGGGACTAGCGGGAGGATCGCCAATGAGCAGTTCTTC
TRBJ1-1 TRBV5-4 . 15 . CASSLEGTKVHEAFF TGTGCCAGCAGCTTGGAGGGGACTAAGGTGCATGAAGCTTTCTTT
TRBJ2-5 TRBV5-1 . 15 TRBD2 CASRTSGRFQETQYF TGCGCCAGCAGAACTAGCGGGAGGTTCCAAGAGACCCAGTACTTC